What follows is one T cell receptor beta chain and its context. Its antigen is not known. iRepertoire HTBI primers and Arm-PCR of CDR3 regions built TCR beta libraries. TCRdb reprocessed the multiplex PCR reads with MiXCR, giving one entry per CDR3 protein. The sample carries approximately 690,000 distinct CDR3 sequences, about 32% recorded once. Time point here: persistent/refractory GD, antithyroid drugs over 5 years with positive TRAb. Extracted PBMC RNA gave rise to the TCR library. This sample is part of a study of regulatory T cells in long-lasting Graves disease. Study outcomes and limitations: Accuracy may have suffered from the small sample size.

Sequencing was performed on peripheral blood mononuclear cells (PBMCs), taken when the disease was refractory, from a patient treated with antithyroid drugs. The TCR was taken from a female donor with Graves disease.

Written as DNA, the CDR3 is TGTGCCAGCAGTACCCCCCGCGGGACAGGGGAGCCTGGCTACACCTTC. Amino acids: CASSTPRGTGEPGYTF. The chain employs TRBV12-3 or TRBV12-4 and TRBJ1-2; 10 positions agree with TRBD1. This CDR3 contains 16 residues. The V segment lost 5 bases and the J segment 7 bases; nucleotides outside the gene matches: 13.